A selection of T cell receptor beta chains follows, all from one sample in a study. TCRdb re-called the RT-PCR reads through MiXCR, storing one row per CDR3 protein. The sample includes hundreds of thousands of distinct CDR3 sequences, 14% of them seen just once. Sequenced input: memory CD4+ T cells from blood. These receptor sequences come from a female donor in good health, serving as a healthy control. The CDR3 runs from the conserved cysteine through the conserved F or W. Fields, in order: CDR3 length, V gene, J gene, D gene, clone size, CDR3 DNA, CDR3 protein. The D gene is left open where the match is weak. A row's size may be missing; if present it is once, few, many or a size class.

cdr3_length: 14; v_call: TRBV12-3/TRBV12-4; j_call: TRBJ1-2; d_call: NA; clone_size: many; cdr3_nt: TGTGCCAGCAGTTTTGACAGTTCCAACTATGGCTACACCTTC; cdr3_aa: CASSFDSSNYGYTF
cdr3_length: 17; v_call: TRBV10-2; j_call: TRBJ1-1; d_call: TRBD1; clone_size: many; cdr3_nt: TGCGCCAGCAGGGCAACCTCAGGGGGGCGGGGAGCGGCTGAAGCTTTCTTT; cdr3_aa: CASRATSGGRGAAEAFF
cdr3_length: 14; v_call: TRBV12-3/TRBV12-4; j_call: TRBJ2-1; d_call: NA; clone_size: once; cdr3_nt: TGTGCCAGCAGGGATACAGGCTCCTGCAATGAGCAGTTCTTC; cdr3_aa: CASRDTGSCNEQFF
cdr3_length: 14; v_call: TRBV7-2; j_call: TRBJ2-7; d_call: TRBD2; clone_size: many; cdr3_nt: TGTGCCAGCAGCCGGAGCGGGAGTGCCTACGAGCAGTACTTC; cdr3_aa: CASSRSGSAYEQYF
cdr3_length: 13; v_call: TRBV12-3/TRBV12-4; j_call: TRBJ2-2; d_call: NA; clone_size: NA; cdr3_nt: TGTGCCAGCACCTTGGGGGTGTCCGGGGAGCTGTTTTTT; cdr3_aa: CASTLGVSGELFF
cdr3_length: 15; v_call: TRBV11-2; j_call: TRBJ1-2; d_call: NA; clone_size: NA; cdr3_nt: TGTGCCAGCAGCTTAGATCGGGTTACCTTGATTGGCTACACCTTC; cdr3_aa: CASSLDRVTLIGYTF
cdr3_length: 14; v_call: TRBV12-3/TRBV12-4; j_call: TRBJ1-5; d_call: NA; clone_size: many; cdr3_nt: TGTGCCAGCAGTTTATCACAGGACAATCAGCCCCAGCATTTT; cdr3_aa: CASSLSQDNQPQHF
cdr3_length: 17; v_call: TRBV20-1; j_call: TRBJ2-7; d_call: TRBD1; clone_size: many; cdr3_nt: TGCAGTGCTAGGGGACAGGGGGCAAGACGAGTCCACTACGAGCAGTACTTC; cdr3_aa: CSARGQGARRVHYEQYF
cdr3_length: 16; v_call: TRBV7-2; j_call: TRBJ1-2; d_call: TRBD1; clone_size: NA; cdr3_nt: TGTGCCAGCAGCTTAGCGACGGGACAGGTTCCATATGGCTACACCTTC; cdr3_aa: CASSLATGQVPYGYTF
cdr3_length: 15; v_call: TRBV5-1; j_call: TRBJ1-1; d_call: NA; clone_size: few; cdr3_nt: TGCGCCAGCAGCTTGGGACAGACAGCAAACACTGAAGCTTTCTTT; cdr3_aa: CASSLGQTANTEAFF
cdr3_length: 19; v_call: TRBV5-1; j_call: TRBJ1-1; d_call: TRBD1; clone_size: NA; cdr3_nt: TGCGCCAGCAGCCCCGGTGGTGGAGGGGGCAAGGAGTTTTACACTGAAGCTTTCTTT; cdr3_aa: CASSPGGGGGKEFYTEAFF
cdr3_length: 13; v_call: TRBV27; j_call: TRBJ2-1; d_call: TRBD2; clone_size: many; cdr3_nt: TGTGCCATACGGACTAGCGGGCTCAATGAGCAGTTCTTC; cdr3_aa: CAIRTSGLNEQFF
cdr3_length: 12; v_call: TRBV10-3; j_call: TRBJ2-5; d_call: NA; clone_size: few; cdr3_nt: TGTGCCATCGGAGGGGGCAGGGAGACCCAGTACTTC; cdr3_aa: CAIGGGRETQYF
cdr3_length: 16; v_call: TRBV5-1; j_call: TRBJ2-2; d_call: TRBD2; clone_size: NA; cdr3_nt: TGCGCCAGCAGCTTGAGAGTAGCGGGAGGCCCCGGGGAGCTGTTTTTT; cdr3_aa: CASSLRVAGGPGELFF
cdr3_length: 16; v_call: TRBV4-3; j_call: TRBJ1-4; d_call: NA; clone_size: many; cdr3_nt: TGCGCCAGCAGCCAAGATCTAGGGGCCTTGGGGGAAAAACTGTTTTTT; cdr3_aa: CASSQDLGALGEKLFF
cdr3_length: 14; v_call: TRBV3-1; j_call: TRBJ2-7; d_call: TRBD2; clone_size: NA; cdr3_nt: TGTGCCAGCAGCCAAGAGGTAGCGGGAAGGGAGCAGTACTTC; cdr3_aa: CASSQEVAGREQYF
cdr3_length: 14; v_call: TRBV2; j_call: TRBJ2-3; d_call: TRBD1; clone_size: few; cdr3_nt: TGTGCCAGCAGTCCGGGACAGGCCTTTGATACGCAGTATTTT; cdr3_aa: CASSPGQAFDTQYF
cdr3_length: 14; v_call: TRBV4-3; j_call: TRBJ1-6; d_call: NA; clone_size: many; cdr3_nt: TGCGCCAGCAGCCAGCAGGTTGGAAATTCACCCCTCCACTTT; cdr3_aa: CASSQQVGNSPLHF
cdr3_length: 14; v_call: TRBV7-2; j_call: TRBJ2-7; d_call: TRBD1; clone_size: many; cdr3_nt: TGTGCCAGCAGTTTCGGGACAGCCTCCTACGAGCAGTACTTC; cdr3_aa: CASSFGTASYEQYF
cdr3_length: 14; v_call: TRBV12-3/TRBV12-4; j_call: TRBJ1-2; d_call: TRBD1; clone_size: many; cdr3_nt: TGTGCCAGCAGTTTCAGGGGGGTCAACTATGGCTACACCTTC; cdr3_aa: CASSFRGVNYGYTF
cdr3_length: 16; v_call: TRBV21-1; j_call: TRBJ2-1; d_call: NA; clone_size: once; cdr3_nt: TGTGCCAGCAGCAACTGGGACTTGAGCTCCTACAATGAGCAGTTCTTC; cdr3_aa: CASSNWDLSSYNEQFF
cdr3_length: 15; v_call: TRBV3-1; j_call: TRBJ2-7; d_call: TRBD2; clone_size: NA; cdr3_nt: TGTGCCAGCAGCCAAGCCGTAGCGGGAGCCGGCGAGCAGTACTTC; cdr3_aa: CASSQAVAGAGEQYF
cdr3_length: 15; v_call: TRBV12-3/TRBV12-4; j_call: TRBJ2-1; d_call: TRBD2; clone_size: many; cdr3_nt: TGTGCCAGCGGGGCCGAAGCGGGAGCGTGGAATGAGCAGTTCTTC; cdr3_aa: CASGAEAGAWNEQFF
cdr3_length: 15; v_call: TRBV7-6; j_call: TRBJ1-5; d_call: NA; clone_size: NA; cdr3_nt: TGTGCCAGCAGCCCAGGGCCAATTCAGAATCAGCCCCAGCATTTT; cdr3_aa: CASSPGPIQNQPQHF
cdr3_length: 13; v_call: TRBV5-1; j_call: TRBJ2-7; d_call: TRBD2; clone_size: many; cdr3_nt: TGCGCCAGCAGAGTAGCGGGAGTATACGAGCAGTACTTC; cdr3_aa: CASRVAGVYEQYF
cdr3_length: 13; v_call: TRBV29-1; j_call: TRBJ1-6; d_call: TRBD1; clone_size: many; cdr3_nt: TGCAGCGTCCGGGACAGCCATGATTCACCCCTCCACTTT; cdr3_aa: CSVRDSHDSPLHF
cdr3_length: 14; v_call: TRBV7-2; j_call: TRBJ1-2; d_call: NA; clone_size: NA; cdr3_nt: TGTGCCAGCAGCTTAGATTGGGCTAACTATGGCTACACCTTC; cdr3_aa: CASSLDWANYGYTF
cdr3_length: 14; v_call: TRBV12-3/TRBV12-4; j_call: TRBJ1-1; d_call: NA; clone_size: many; cdr3_nt: TGTGCCAGCAGTTTTGGGGGCGGGAACACTGAAGCTTTCTTT; cdr3_aa: CASSFGGGNTEAFF
cdr3_length: 14; v_call: TRBV4-1; j_call: TRBJ1-6; d_call: NA; clone_size: NA; cdr3_nt: TGCGCCAGCAGCCAAGTCAGGGTACAATCACCCCTCCACTTT; cdr3_aa: CASSQVRVQSPLHF
cdr3_length: 13; v_call: TRBV29-1; j_call: TRBJ2-1; d_call: NA; clone_size: many; cdr3_nt: TGCAGCGCTGTGACCCGCTCCTACAATGAGCAGTTCTTC; cdr3_aa: CSAVTRSYNEQFF
cdr3_length: 13; v_call: TRBV7-2; j_call: TRBJ2-7; d_call: NA; clone_size: NA; cdr3_nt: TGTGCCAGCAGAGGATTGAGCTCCTACGAGCAGTACTTC; cdr3_aa: CASRGLSSYEQYF
cdr3_length: 14; v_call: TRBV5-1; j_call: TRBJ2-1; d_call: NA; clone_size: NA; cdr3_nt: TGCGCCAGCAGCCTCCCGGAAAGCAACAATGAGCAGTTCTTC; cdr3_aa: CASSLPESNNEQFF
cdr3_length: 15; v_call: TRBV6-5; j_call: TRBJ2-7; d_call: NA; clone_size: few; cdr3_nt: TGTGCCAGCAGTCCCGCGGGGACGGGACGCTTCGAGCAGTACTTC; cdr3_aa: CASSPAGTGRFEQYF
cdr3_length: 13; v_call: TRBV20-1; j_call: TRBJ1-1; d_call: NA; clone_size: many; cdr3_nt: TGCAGTGCTAGCCCTAGGGGGAACACTGAAGCTTTCTTT; cdr3_aa: CSASPRGNTEAFF
cdr3_length: 13; v_call: TRBV7-2; j_call: TRBJ2-7; d_call: NA; clone_size: many; cdr3_nt: TGTGCCAGCAGCTTATGGGACGGCTACGAGCAGTACTTC; cdr3_aa: CASSLWDGYEQYF
cdr3_length: 16; v_call: TRBV6-5; j_call: TRBJ2-1; d_call: TRBD2; clone_size: few; cdr3_nt: TGTGCCAGCAAAACGACTAGCGGGAGAGTCGGGATCGAGCAGTTCTTC; cdr3_aa: CASKTTSGRVGIEQFF
cdr3_length: 14; v_call: TRBV20-1; j_call: TRBJ1-1; d_call: TRBD1; clone_size: few; cdr3_nt: TGCAGTGCTACTACGGGACAGGGGGTGACTGAAGCTTTCTTT; cdr3_aa: CSATTGQGVTEAFF
cdr3_length: 13; v_call: TRBV20-1; j_call: TRBJ1-5; d_call: NA; clone_size: NA; cdr3_nt: TGCAGTGCCTACAGTGCCCTGAATCAGCCCCAGCATTTT; cdr3_aa: CSAYSALNQPQHF
cdr3_length: 14; v_call: TRBV27; j_call: TRBJ2-7; d_call: NA; clone_size: many; cdr3_nt: TGTGCCAGCAGCCTCAACCGGGACTGGTCGAAGTTCGAGTTC; cdr3_aa: CASSLNRDWSKFEF
cdr3_length: 14; v_call: TRBV24-1; j_call: TRBJ2-2; d_call: TRBD1; clone_size: NA; cdr3_nt: TGTGCCACCAGAGAGACAGGGGACACCGGGGAGCTGTTTTTT; cdr3_aa: CATRETGDTGELFF